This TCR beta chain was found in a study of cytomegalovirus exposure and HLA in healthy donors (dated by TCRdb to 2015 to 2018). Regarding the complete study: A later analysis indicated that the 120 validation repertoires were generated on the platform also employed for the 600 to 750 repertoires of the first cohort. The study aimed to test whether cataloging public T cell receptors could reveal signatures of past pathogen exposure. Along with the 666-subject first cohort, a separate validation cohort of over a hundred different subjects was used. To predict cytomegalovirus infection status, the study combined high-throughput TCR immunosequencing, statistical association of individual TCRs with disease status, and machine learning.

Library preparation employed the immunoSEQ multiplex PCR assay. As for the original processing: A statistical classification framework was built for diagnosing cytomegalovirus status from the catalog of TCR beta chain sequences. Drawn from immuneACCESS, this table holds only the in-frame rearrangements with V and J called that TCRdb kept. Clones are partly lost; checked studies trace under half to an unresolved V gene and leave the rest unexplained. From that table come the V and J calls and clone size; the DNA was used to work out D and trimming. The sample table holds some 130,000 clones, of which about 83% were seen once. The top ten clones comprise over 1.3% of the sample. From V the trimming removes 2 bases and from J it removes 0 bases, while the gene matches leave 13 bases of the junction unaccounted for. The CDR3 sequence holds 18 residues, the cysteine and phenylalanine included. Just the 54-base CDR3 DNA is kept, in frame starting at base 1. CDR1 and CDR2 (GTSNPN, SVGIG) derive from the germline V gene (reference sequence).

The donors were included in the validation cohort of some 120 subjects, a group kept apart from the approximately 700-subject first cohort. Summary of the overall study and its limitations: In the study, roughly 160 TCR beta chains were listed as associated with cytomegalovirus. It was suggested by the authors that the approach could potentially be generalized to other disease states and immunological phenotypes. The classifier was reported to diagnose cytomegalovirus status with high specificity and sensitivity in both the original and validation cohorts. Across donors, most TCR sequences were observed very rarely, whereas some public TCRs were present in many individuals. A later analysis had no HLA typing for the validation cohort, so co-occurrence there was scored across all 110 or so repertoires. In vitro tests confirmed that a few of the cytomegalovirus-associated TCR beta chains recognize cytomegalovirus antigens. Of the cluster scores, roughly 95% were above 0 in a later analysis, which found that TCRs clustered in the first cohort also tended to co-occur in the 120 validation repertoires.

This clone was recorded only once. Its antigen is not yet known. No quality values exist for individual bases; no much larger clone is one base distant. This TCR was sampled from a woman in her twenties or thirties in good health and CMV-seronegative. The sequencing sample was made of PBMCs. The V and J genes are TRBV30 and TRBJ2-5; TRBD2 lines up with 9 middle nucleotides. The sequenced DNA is TGTGCCTGGAGTTCCACATGGGTAGCGGGGGTGTACCAAGAGACCCAGTACTTC. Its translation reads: CAWSSTWVAGVYQETQYF.